This TCR beta chain was found in a study of cytomegalovirus exposure and HLA in healthy donors. PCR primers comprised 60 Vbeta and 13 Jbeta primers. Produced via immunoSEQ multiplex PCR; TCRdb's table is partial and in-frame only. Of about 270,000 clones listed, under 80% are singletons. V lost 3 bases, J lost 4 bases, and 10 bases lay in between. The length of the CDR3 is 14 residues. Looked up from germline, CDR1 is SGHAT and CDR2 is FQNNGV. Regarding this clone: Antigen: not known.

Points from the study as a whole: The study labeled under 200 TCR beta chains cytomegalovirus-associated.

The source of this sequence is a female donor in good health and CMV-seronegative. The V and J genes are TRBV11-2 and TRBJ1-3; D is ambiguous. What was sequenced was PBMCs. The chain's CDR3 is CASSLGKGGNTIYF. DNA for the CDR3: TGTGCCAGCAGCTTGGGCAAAGGAGGAAACACCATATATTTT.